A selection of T cell receptor beta chains follows, all from one sample in a study of CD4+ T cells in melanoma. Generated by immunoSEQ multiplex PCR, the TCRdb table keeps only in-frame clones and is missing some. Here the sample spans more than 110,000 clones, 92% being singletons. The receptor set was obtained from a human donor with melanoma. The CDR3 runs from the conserved cysteine through the conserved F or W. The D gene is left open where the match is weak. Clone size, where shown, is once, few, many, or a class for clones that have expanded.

CDR3aa	CDR3nt	v_gene	len	j_gene	abundance	d_gene
CASSPVRGQGYTF	TGTGCCAGCTCACCGGTCAGGGGGCAAGGCTACACCTTC	TRBV18	13	TRBJ1-2	NA	TRBD1
CSGQTGNTEAFF	TGCAGCGGTCAAACAGGGAACACTGAAGCTTTCTTT	TRBV29-1	12	TRBJ1-1	NA	NA
CASSKGQLNSPLHF	TGTGCCAGCAGCAAGGGACAGTTGAATTCACCCCTCCACTTT	TRBV9	14	TRBJ1-6	few	TRBD1
CAWSVVGGKREQYF	TGTGCCTGGAGTGTAGTTGGGGGGAAGCGCGAGCAGTACTTC	TRBV30	14	TRBJ2-7	once	NA
CASSGPPGGPSAFF	TGTGCCAGCAGTGGCCCCCCGGGGGGCCCATCAGCTTTCTTT	TRBV27	14	TRBJ1-1	NA	NA
CAISENPNQPQHF	TGTGCCATCAGCGAGAACCCTAATCAGCCCCAGCATTTT	TRBV10-3	13	TRBJ1-5	NA	NA
CASSVGLRAGNTIYF	TGTGCCAGCAGCGTCGGGCTCAGGGCTGGAAACACCATATATTTT	TRBV9	15	TRBJ1-3	NA	NA
CASQSSTGANVLTF	TGTGCCAGCCAGAGTAGCACTGGGGCCAACGTCCTGACTTTC	TRBV19	14	TRBJ2-6	NA	NA
CASTPPASGVRTDTQYF	TGTGCCAGCACCCCCCCGGCTAGCGGGGTACGCACAGATACGCAGTATTTT	TRBV25-1	17	TRBJ2-3	NA	TRBD2
CSAANYNEQFF	TGCAGTGCTGCGAACTACAATGAGCAGTTCTTC	TRBV20-1	11	TRBJ2-1	once	NA
CASSTGTSGGANEQFF	TGCGCCAGCAGCACGGGGACTAGCGGGGGGGCAAATGAGCAGTTCTTC	TRBV5-1	16	TRBJ2-1	NA	TRBD2
CASSRDRGTGELFF	TGTGCCAGCAGCCGAGACAGGGGGACCGGGGAGCTGTTTTTT	TRBV5-4	14	TRBJ2-2	NA	TRBD1
CASSPRPGQQETQYF	TGTGCCAGCTCACCACGCCCGGGACAACAAGAGACCCAGTACTTC	TRBV18	15	TRBJ2-5	NA	NA
CASSIPNRQANYGYTF	TGTGCCAGTAGTATCCCCAACAGGCAAGCTAACTATGGCTACACCTTC	TRBV19	16	TRBJ1-2	NA	NA
CASSQGDTDTDTQYF	TGCGCCAGCAGCCAAGGCGATACAGACACAGATACGCAGTATTTT	TRBV4-1	15	TRBJ2-3	few	NA
CASSLTGTEAFF	TGTGCCAGTAGTTTGACCGGGACAGAAGCTTTCTTT	TRBV19	12	TRBJ1-1	NA	NA
CASRTGGGIGEAFF	TGTGCCAGCAGAACCGGGGGGGGCATCGGTGAAGCTTTCTTT	TRBV5-6	14	TRBJ1-1	NA	NA
CASSTRTSGAGELFF	TGTGCCAGCAGCACTCGGACTAGCGGGGCCGGGGAGCTGTTTTTT	TRBV7-3	15	TRBJ2-2	few	TRBD2
CASSLLVGTYEQYF	TGTGCCAGCAGCTTACTGGTCGGGACCTACGAGCAGTACTTC	TRBV11-2	14	TRBJ2-7	NA	NA
CASSLGARGGDTQYF	TGTGCCAGCAGCTTAGGGGCCAGGGGGGGAGATACGCAGTATTTT	TRBV11-2	15	TRBJ2-3	NA	NA
CASNLVNTEAFF	TGTGCCAGCAACCTCGTAAACACTGAAGCTTTCTTT	TRBV6-6	12	TRBJ1-1	few	NA
CASSLASGGGQETQYF	TGTGCCAGCAGCTTAGCGTCTGGGGGGGGACAAGAGACCCAGTACTTC	TRBV7-2	16	TRBJ2-5	once	TRBD2
CASSEPGTGAGKLFF	TGTGCCAGCAGTGAACCCGGGACAGGGGCGGGAAAACTGTTTTTT	TRBV6-1	15	TRBJ1-4	NA	TRBD1
CASSPTGVLRGYTF	TGTGCCAGCAGCCCTACAGGGGTCCTACGGGGCTACACCTTC	TRBV7-2	14	TRBJ1-2	NA	TRBD1
CASSPPGLPVGTDTQYF	TGTGCCAGCTCACCACCGGGACTACCCGTCGGCACAGATACGCAGTATTTT	TRBV18	17	TRBJ2-3	NA	TRBD2
CASSPPGGTGELFF	TGTGCCAGCAGTCCGCCAGGGGGCACCGGGGAGCTGTTTTTT	TRBV6-6	14	TRBJ2-2	NA	TRBD1
CASSDNSNQPQHF	TGTGCCAGCAGTGACAATAGCAATCAGCCCCAGCATTTT	TRBV2	13	TRBJ1-5	NA	NA
CASSLGQSTDTQYF	TGTGCCAGCAGCTTAGGACAGAGCACAGATACGCAGTATTTT	TRBV5-5	14	TRBJ2-3	NA	NA
CASGRALNSGNTIYF	TGTGCCAGCGGGAGGGCCTTAAACTCTGGAAACACCATATATTTT	TRBV6-5	15	TRBJ1-3	NA	NA
CASSLGQGTEKLFF	TGTGCCAGCAGCCTGGGACAGGGGACTGAAAAACTGTTTTTT	TRBV7-9	14	TRBJ1-4	once	TRBD1
CASSLAYRVGHEQYF	TGTGCCAGCAGCTTAGCCTACAGAGTGGGCCACGAGCAGTACTTC	TRBV7-9	15	TRBJ2-7	medium-sized	NA
CASSQSRGGRQPQHF	TGTGCCAGCAGCCAGAGTAGGGGGGGCCGTCAGCCCCAGCATTTT	TRBV6-5	15	TRBJ1-5	NA	NA
CASSEFGGQTTGELFF	TGTGCCAGCAGTGAATTTGGTGGGCAGACCACCGGGGAGCTGTTTTTT	TRBV6-1	16	TRBJ2-2	NA	NA
CASSIAGQGGSF	TGTGCCAGTAGTATCGCTGGACAGGGGGGGAGCTTC	TRBV19	12	TRBJ1-2	NA	TRBD1
CASRPTGTFTSAFF	TGTGCCAGCAGGCCTACTGGGACTTTCACCTCGGCTTTCTTT	TRBV2	14	TRBJ1-1	NA	NA
CASSLRPGGEKLFF	TGCGCCAGCAGCCTCCGCCCTGGCGGTGAAAAACTGTTTTTT	TRBV5-1	14	TRBJ1-4	NA	NA
CASSLDLGVGSLTEAFF	TGTGCCAGCAGCTTGGATCTGGGGGTGGGGTCCTTGACTGAAGCTTTCTTT	TRBV5-4	17	TRBJ1-1	NA	NA
CASSQEDRVNEQFF	TGTGCCAGCAGCCAAGAAGACAGGGTTAATGAGCAGTTCTTC	TRBV4-2	14	TRBJ2-1	NA	TRBD1
CASTPTFRVYEQYF	TGTGCCAGTACCCCCACGTTCAGGGTCTACGAGCAGTACTTC	TRBV19	14	TRBJ2-7	NA	NA
CASSVGGKPTNSPLHF	TGTGCCAGCAGCGTCGGGGGAAAGCCGACTAATTCACCCCTCCACTTT	TRBV9	16	TRBJ1-6	NA	NA
CASSASWGYNEQFF	TGTGCCAGCAGTGCTAGCTGGGGGTACAATGAGCAGTTCTTC	TRBV6-1	14	TRBJ2-1	few	NA
CASSPRTGGGNEQFF	TGCGCCAGCAGTCCCCGGACAGGGGGCGGGAATGAGCAGTTCTTC	TRBV23-1	15	TRBJ2-1	NA	TRBD1
CASRPWTGDNSPLHF	TGTGCCAGCAGACCCTGGACAGGGGACAATTCACCCCTCCACTTT	TRBV2	15	TRBJ1-6	NA	TRBD1
CASSISSGGRNEQFF	TGTGCCAGTAGTATAAGTAGCGGGGGTAGAAATGAGCAGTTCTTC	TRBV19	15	TRBJ2-1	NA	TRBD2
CASRRGSNEKLFF	TGTGCCAGCAGACGGGGTTCTAATGAAAAACTGTTTTTT	TRBV2	13	TRBJ1-4	NA	NA
CASSDEGVTNEKLFF	TGTGCCAGCAGTGATGAGGGTGTAACTAATGAAAAACTGTTTTTT	TRBV6-6	15	TRBJ1-4	NA	NA